This T cell receptor (beta chain) was recorded in a study of blood T cells in healthy people across ages. Findings and limits, study-wide: Aged donors had fewer naive CD4+ cells and lower diversity than long-lived donors.

CDR1 is MNHEY and CDR2 is SVGEGT in the germline V gene. CDR3 length equals 14 residues. V dropped 2 bases and J dropped 6 bases, with 11 bases sitting between them. Alongside a J-beta primer mix, a sample-barcoded 5' primer served in a second PCR lasting roughly 7 to 12 cycles. Each cDNA molecule was tagged by a template-switch adaptor with 12 random nucleotides. Each CDR3 protein is one row after TCRdb ran MiXCR on the 5' RACE reads. The repertoire holds around 1,000,000 distinct CDR3 sequences, with 35% to 45% as singletons. This clonotype was observed many times. Its antigen is undetermined. This sequence joins TRBV6-2 or TRBV6-3 and TRBJ1-5; tentatively, D is TRBD1 (5 bases). The source material was blood. This sequence was found in a man in his late teens or twenties in good health. This CDR3 is CASSYDGAGQPQHF. The CDR3 bases are TGTGCCAGCAGTTACGACGGGGCGGGTCAGCCCCAGCATTTT.